Listed below are T cell receptor beta chains from one sample, sequenced in a study of T cell repertoires in cytomegalovirus infection. Their specific antigens are unknown. TCRdb reprocessed the reads with MiXCR, giving one entry per CDR3 protein. In the table there are around 800,000 distinct CDR3 sequences, around a third of which are singletons. Sequenced material: cultured CD8+ T cells from PBMCs, taken from culture after CMV antigen stimulation. The receptors derive from a human donor in good health (CMV status not recorded). Some clones in this sample may be carry-over from other donors' samples. The CDR3 runs from the conserved cysteine through the conserved F or W. A D gene is named only where the DNA matches it firmly. Only part of the rows carry a size: once, few, many, or a class if the clone is expanded.

j_call clone_size cdr3_length d_call v_call cdr3_aa cdr3_nt
TRBJ1-4 few 15 . TRBV28 CASSPRGGSNEKLFF TGTGCCAGCAGTCCCCGTGGAGGGAGTAATGAAAAACTGTTTTTT
TRBJ2-2 . 13 TRBD2 TRBV27 CASKTGGTGELFF TGTGCCAGCAAGACGGGGGGGACCGGGGAGCTGTTTTTT
TRBJ2-1 . 14 . TRBV7-6 CASSSGRTYNEQFF TGTGCCAGCAGCTCCGGTAGGACTTACAATGAGCAGTTCTTC
TRBJ1-2 few 15 . TRBV13 CASSPQGGSWYGYTF TGTGCCAGCAGCCCTCAGGGAGGGTCCTGGTATGGCTACACCTTC
TRBJ2-3 few 15 TRBD2 TRBV19 CASSWSSGVTDTQYF TGTGCCAGTAGTTGGTCAAGCGGGGTCACAGATACGCAGTATTTT
TRBJ1-1 few 13 . TRBV27 CASRILPNTEAFF TGTGCCAGCAGGATACTCCCGAACACTGAAGCTTTCTTT
TRBJ2-1 few 12 . TRBV5-4 CASSLEQNEQFF TGTGCCAGCAGCTTGGAACAGAATGAGCAGTTCTTC
TRBJ1-5 many 16 . TRBV2 CASRERGAGGNQPQHF TGTGCCAGCAGGGAGAGAGGGGCGGGTGGCAATCAGCCCCAGCATTTT
TRBJ2-3 few 14 . TRBV7-9 CASSSGPGADTQYF TGTGCCAGCAGCTCAGGGCCCGGGGCAGATACGCAGTATTTT
TRBJ1-2 few 13 . TRBV7-9 CASTSAGNYGYTF TGTGCCAGCACCTCTGCGGGCAACTATGGCTACACCTTC
TRBJ1-1 many 15 TRBD1 TRBV7-9 CASSDPTGANTEAFF TGTGCCAGCAGCGACCCGACAGGGGCTAACACTGAAGCTTTCTTT
TRBJ2-7 few 16 . TRBV5-4 CASSLGTGGSGYEQYF TGTGCCAGCAGCTTAGGGACTGGGGGCAGTGGCTACGAGCAGTACTTC
TRBJ2-3 many 17 TRBD2 TRBV7-2 CASSLGGSGGYTDTQYF TGTGCCAGCAGCTTAGGAGGTAGCGGGGGCTACACAGATACGCAGTATTTT
TRBJ2-1 few 14 . TRBV12-3/TRBV12-4 CASRTGTLYNEQFF TGTGCCAGCAGGACCGGGACACTATACAATGAGCAGTTCTTC
TRBJ1-2 . 13 . TRBV19 CASSTRNNYGYTF TGTGCCAGTAGTACCCGGAACAACTATGGCTACACCTTC
TRBJ2-2 . 17 . TRBV7-9 CASSPTGGARNTGELFF TGTGCCAGCAGCCCCACCGGGGGAGCCAGAAACACCGGGGAGCTGTTTTTT
TRBJ1-5 . 13 . TRBV6-2/TRBV6-3 CASSYLNREPQHF TGTGCCAGCAGTTACTTAAATAGGGAGCCCCAGCATTTT